A selection of T cell receptor beta chains follows, all from one sample in a study of T-cell memory formation after mild COVID-19. TCRdb fed the 5' RACE reads into MiXCR, producing one record per CDR3 protein. The data contain tens of thousands of distinct CDR3 sequences, roughly 16% of them singletons. The specimen sequenced was PBMCs or a T cell subset sorted from them (not recorded which). The receptors stem from a young man who had mild COVID-19 (a few samples of this study predate the infection). Cell type and time point are not known. The CDR3 runs from the conserved cysteine through the conserved F or W. D genes are given only for firm matches. Size is omitted from some rows. Given values are once, few, many or a class for expanded clones.

len,d_gene,abundance,j_gene,v_gene,CDR3aa,CDR3nt
18,-,-,TRBJ2-6,TRBV7-8,CASSLFEDGRSGANVLTF,TGTGCCAGCAGCTTATTTGAGGACGGCCGCTCTGGGGCCAACGTCCTGACTTTC
15,TRBD1,-,TRBJ2-5,TRBV4-3,CASSQVQGAQETQYF,TGCGCCAGCAGCCAAGTACAGGGGGCCCAAGAGACCCAGTACTTC
13,-,few,TRBJ1-2,TRBV12-3/TRBV12-4,CASSFLPAGGYTF,TGTGCCAGCAGTTTCCTCCCGGCGGGTGGCTACACCTTC
15,-,few,TRBJ2-7,TRBV20-1,CSARDRGTVPYEQYF,TGCAGTGCTAGAGATCGCGGGACAGTCCCCTACGAGCAGTACTTC
16,-,-,TRBJ1-5,TRBV6-1,CASRAYDQGSNQPQHF,TGTGCCAGCAGGGCCTACGATCAGGGGTCCAATCAGCCCCAGCATTTT
11,-,-,TRBJ2-7,TRBV7-9,CASSRANEQYF,TGTGCCAGCAGCCGAGCTAACGAGCAGTACTTC
15,-,-,TRBJ2-5,TRBV6-6,CASSYWTGTKETQYF,TGTGCCAGCAGTTACTGGACCGGGACCAAAGAGACCCAGTACTTC
14,-,-,TRBJ2-5,TRBV7-6,CASSLALGMETQYF,TGTGCCAGCAGCTTAGCCCTGGGTATGGAGACCCAGTACTTC
13,-,few,TRBJ2-1,TRBV6-2/TRBV6-3,CASSYENYNEQFF,TGTGCCAGCAGTTACGAGAATTACAATGAGCAGTTCTTC
11,TRBD1,few,TRBJ1-1,TRBV27,CASRQGVEAFF,TGTGCCAGCAGGCAGGGGGTTGAGGCTTTCTTT
15,TRBD2,-,TRBJ2-1,TRBV6-2/TRBV6-3,CASSSLAGLYNEQFF,TGTGCCAGCAGTTCACTAGCGGGACTCTACAATGAGCAGTTCTTC
15,TRBD2,many,TRBJ2-5,TRBV20-1,CSASGSGGILETQYF,TGCAGTGCTAGTGGTAGCGGGGGGATTCTCGAGACCCAGTACTTC
16,TRBD2,-,TRBJ2-5,TRBV7-2,CASSPGAGVWQETQYF,TGTGCCAGCAGTCCGGGAGCGGGGGTATGGCAAGAGACCCAGTACTTC
14,-,few,TRBJ1-1,TRBV5-4,CASSFRGENTEAFF,TGTGCCAGCAGCTTCCGGGGGGAGAACACTGAAGCTTTCTTT
11,-,few,TRBJ2-1,TRBV7-2,CASSLIYEQFF,TGTGCCAGCAGCCTCATTTATGAGCAGTTCTTC
15,-,-,TRBJ1-1,TRBV11-1,CASSSPGWGNTEAFF,TGTGCCAGCAGCTCGCCGGGTTGGGGGAACACTGAAGCTTTCTTT
12,-,-,TRBJ2-1,TRBV29-1,CSAALSYNEQFF,TGCAGCGCGGCGCTATCCTACAATGAGCAGTTCTTC
16,-,-,TRBJ2-5,TRBV5-1,CASSLERLVPEETQYF,TGCGCCAGCAGCTTGGAAAGACTAGTCCCCGAAGAGACCCAGTACTTC
13,TRBD1,few,TRBJ1-1,TRBV29-1,CSGTGTGNTEAFF,TGCAGCGGCACCGGGACAGGGAACACTGAAGCTTTCTTT
13,-,-,TRBJ2-1,TRBV6-5,CASSTGPNNEQFF,TGTGCCAGCAGTACGGGGCCCAACAATGAGCAGTTCTTC
16,TRBD2,few,TRBJ2-3,TRBV24-1,CATSDNRRGDTDTQYF,TGTGCCACCAGTGATAATAGGCGGGGGGACACAGATACGCAGTATTTT
16,-,-,TRBJ2-6,TRBV29-1,CSVEGGGGTGANVLTF,TGCAGCGTTGAAGGGGGAGGGGGCACTGGGGCCAACGTCCTGACTTTC
11,-,few,TRBJ2-1,TRBV29-1,CSVAPYNEQFF,TGCAGCGTCGCGCCCTACAATGAGCAGTTCTTC
18,-,few,TRBJ2-3,TRBV12-3/TRBV12-4,CASSFRPIGRSSTDTQYF,TGTGCCAGCAGTTTTAGGCCGATTGGGCGGTCTAGCACAGATACGCAGTATTTT
12,-,few,TRBJ1-5,TRBV2,CASTRDNQPQHF,TGTGCCAGCACCAGGGACAATCAGCCCCAGCATTTT
16,-,-,TRBJ2-1,TRBV14,CASSHVGWSSYNEQFF,TGTGCCAGCAGCCACGTGGGGTGGAGCTCCTACAATGAGCAGTTCTTC
15,TRBD2,few,TRBJ2-5,TRBV9,CASSVETSGKETQYF,TGTGCCAGCAGCGTAGAGACTAGCGGAAAAGAGACCCAGTACTTC
13,-,few,TRBJ2-5,TRBV7-2,CASSSWAEETQYF,TGTGCCAGCAGCTCCTGGGCCGAAGAGACCCAGTACTTC
16,-,-,TRBJ1-5,TRBV7-2,CASSLGLSYSNQPQHF,TGTGCCAGCAGCTTAGGTCTTTCCTATAGCAATCAGCCCCAGCATTTT
16,-,few,TRBJ2-3,TRBV5-1,CASSLGLALNTDTQYF,TGCGCCAGCAGCTTGGGGCTAGCCCTGAACACAGATACGCAGTATTTT
13,-,few,TRBJ2-7,TRBV6-5,CASSYAGANEQYF,TGTGCCAGCAGTTACGCCGGGGCCAACGAGCAGTACTTC
11,-,-,TRBJ2-1,TRBV27,CASSSGNEQFF,TGTGCCAGCAGTTCCGGGAATGAGCAGTTCTTC
14,-,many,TRBJ2-5,TRBV15,CATSVYEGRETQYF,TGTGCCACCAGCGTTTACGAGGGGCGAGAGACCCAGTACTTC
14,-,few,TRBJ1-5,TRBV27,CASRPLGGVQPQHF,TGTGCCAGCAGACCTCTTGGAGGGGTCCAGCCCCAGCATTTT
13,-,few,TRBJ1-2,TRBV7-9,CASSLGSLYGYTF,TGTGCCAGCAGCCTCGGGAGCCTCTATGGCTACACCTTC
14,-,-,TRBJ2-5,TRBV4-3,CASSQNRLDGTQYF,TGCGCCAGCAGCCAAAACCGCCTTGACGGGACCCAGTACTTC
16,-,many,TRBJ2-2,TRBV7-9,CASSPTRGLNTGELFF,TGTGCCAGCAGCCCCACTCGGGGATTGAACACCGGGGAGCTGTTTTTT
13,TRBD1,few,TRBJ1-2,TRBV12-3/TRBV12-4,CASRKGAAYGYTF,TGTGCCAGCAGGAAGGGGGCTGCCTATGGCTACACCTTC
14,TRBD2,-,TRBJ2-3,TRBV7-8,CASSATTSTDKQYF,TGTGCCAGCAGCGCAACGACTAGCACAGATAAGCAGTATTTT
13,TRBD2,few,TRBJ2-7,TRBV29-1,CSVWGSGGDEQYF,TGCAGCGTGTGGGGGTCGGGAGGGGACGAGCAGTACTTC
13,-,many,TRBJ2-3,TRBV10-3,CATLAYSTDTQYF,TGTGCCACGCTAGCATATAGCACAGATACGCAGTATTTT
15,TRBD1,-,TRBJ1-5,TRBV2,CASSPRTGGFQPQHF,TGTGCCAGCAGTCCCCGGACAGGGGGGTTTCAGCCCCAGCATTTT